Ten or more counts support the clone carrying this T cell receptor (beta chain). Its antigen is not known. The data originate from a study of T cells in Graves' hyperthyroidism and ophthalmopathy. Patients affected by ophthalmopathy presented a Clinical Activity Score of at least 3, a NOSPECS grade of at least 4, and disease duration below 3 months. Reasons for excluding patients were uncontrolled infection, other autoimmune disease, pregnancy or lactation. What was amplified from RNA transcripts were TCR beta CDR3 regions. TCR CDR3 regions were first amplified by RT-PCR with HTBI primers. TCRdb independently ran MiXCR on the multiplex PCR reads; one entry per CDR3 protein. The repertoire holds approximately 400,000 distinct CDR3 sequences, with approximately 14% as singletons. Trimming left V 1 base short and J 3 bases short, with 16 bases between. The CDR3 is made up of 17 amino acids. Per germline, CDR1 SNHLY and CDR2 FYNNEI.

Study-wide findings and caveats: Ophthalmopathy and stable hyperthyroidism were separated by a 13 V-J model. Most thyroid clonotypes expanded above 0.001 appeared in blood too.

Sequencing used blood. This receptor was identified in a woman younger than 45 with Graves' ophthalmopathy. The J gene is TRBJ1-5, the V gene TRBV2; a possible D gene is TRBD1 (5 bases). CDR3 region: CASSEDVGLTANQPQHF. CDR3 DNA sequence: TGTGCCAGCAGTGAAGATGTTGGGTTGACAGCCAATCAGCCCCAGCATTTT.